The 12 T cell receptor beta chains below were found in one sample sequenced in a study of CD8 T cells in Susac syndrome. Random hexamers primed reverse transcription of about 0.45 to 1 ug RNA. TCRdb itself ran the immunoSEQ multiplex PCR reads through MiXCR, one entry per CDR3 protein. The sample gives about 200,000 distinct CDR3 sequences, 80% to 95% of which show up once; approximately 0.13% is in the top ten. Sequenced: CD8+ T cells from PBMCs. Source of these receptors: a human donor with multiple sclerosis.

The chain joins TRBV29-1 to TRBJ1-2; TRBD1 is a possible D gene (5 bases). The CDR3 consists of 14 residues. Trimming took off 7 bases at V and 2 bases at J, with 17 bases between the two ends. Germline CDR1 reads SQVTM; CDR2 reads ANQGSEA. For the CDR3, the DNA is TGCAGCGCGGAAGACGTGGGGACGAACTATGGCTACACCTTC. Encoded protein: CSAEDVGTNYGYTF.

This clonotype appeared once. This chain uses TRBV19 with TRBJ1-5, with unresolved D. V lost 3 bases and J 2 bases, leaving 8 bases between the germline ends. Germline CDR1 is LNHDA and CDR2 is SQIVND (reference sequence). The CDR3 is 14 residues long. DNA of the CDR3: TGTGCCAGTAGTATGCTGACCGGCAATCAGCCCCAGCATTTT. Amino acid sequence: CASSMLTGNQPQHF.

This clonotype appeared a few times. The genes are TRBV7-3 and TRBJ2-3, with 8 bases that match TRBD1. The J segment lost 2 bases and the V segment lost 2 bases, leaving 3 bases of the junction unmatched. This CDR3 has 15 residues. Germline V gene lookup returns CDR1 SGHTA and CDR2 FQGTGA. In nucleotides, the CDR3 is TGTGCCAGCAGCTTAGCAGGGGGCTTCACAGATACGCAGTATTTT. The encoded protein is CASSLAGGFTDTQYF. Drawing the rest from reference TRBV7-3 and TRBJ2-3, the complete variable domain is GAGVSQTPSNKVTEKGKYVELRCDPISGHTALYWYRQSLGQGPEFLIYFQGTGAADDSGLPNDRFFAVRPEGSVSTLKIQRTERGDSAVYLCASSLAGGFTDTQYFGPGTRLTVL.

The genes are TRBV6-2 or TRBV6-3 and TRBJ2-3; D not certain. Between the trimmed V and J ends, which lost 5 bases and 4 bases, there was a span of 10 bases. From germline, CDR1 is MNHEY and CDR2 SVGEGT. The CDR3 is 13 residues long. The CDR3 sequence is CASSTASADTQYF. For the CDR3, the DNA is TGTGCCAGCAGTACCGCGTCGGCAGATACGCAGTATTTT.

The chain has TRBV9 and TRBJ2-7; D might be TRBD1 (6 bases). V was cut by 3 bases and J by 1 base, with 11 bases left in between. Germline V gene lookup returns CDR1 SGDLS and CDR2 YYNGEE. The CDR3 length is 14 residues. CDR3 sequence reads: CASSAGTQSYEQYF. The CDR3 bases are TGTGCCAGCAGCGCCGGGACACAGTCCTACGAGCAGTACTTC.

The chain links TRBV7-9 to TRBJ2-1; D assignment may be TRBD1 or TRBD2 (6 bases each). V gave up 5 bases and J gave up 5 bases, with 19 bases separating them. The CDR3 totals 16 residues. Germline V gene sequence: CDR1 SEHNR, CDR2 FQNEAQ (reference sequence). CDR3: CASSRGGFVSDNEQFF. CDR3 nucleotide sequence: TGTGCCAGCAGCCGAGGGGGGTTTGTAAGCGACAATGAGCAGTTCTTC.

The rearrangement links TRBV6-5 to TRBJ2-2, with 7 bases identical to TRBD1. V lost 6 bases and J lost 4; bases outside the gene matches: 5. The length of the CDR3 is 14 residues. The V gene's germline CDR1 is MNHEY and CDR2 SVGAGI. CDR3 coding DNA: TGTGCCAGCAGAGGGACAGCAAGCACCGGGGAGCTGTTTTTT. Amino acids: CASRGTASTGELFF.

V gene TRBV20-1 combines with J gene TRBJ2-7; TRBD2 aligns across 7 bases. The CDR3 runs to 15 residues. Germline CDR1 reads DFQATT; CDR2 reads SNEGSKA (reference sequence). The ends lost 0 bases at V and 2 bases at J; junction bases unmatched: 7. The DNA of the CDR3 is TGCAGTGCTAGAGACTTAAGCGGGACCACCTACGAGCAGTACTTC. Translation gives CSARDLSGTTYEQYF.

This chain joins TRBV13 and TRBJ2-5, with TRBD1 identical over 9 bases. Germline V lookup: CDR1 PRHDT, CDR2 FYEKMQ (reference sequence). The CDR3 loop spans 15 amino acids. V trimming: 9 bases; J trimming: 5 bases; junction bases outside the gene matches: 13. The CDR3 DNA reads as TGTGCCAGTTCAAACAGGGGGCAGGTCTCGGAGACCCAGTACTTC. It codes for CASSNRGQVSETQYF.

The rearrangement uses TRBV27 and TRBJ1-5, with unresolved D. The V end was cut by 8 bases, the J end by 2 bases, with 10 bases between. Per the germline V gene, CDR1 is MNHEY and CDR2 is SMNVEV (reference sequence). The CDR3 spans 13 residues. CDR3 amino acids: CASARERNQPQHF. In DNA, the CDR3 is TGTGCCAGCGCACGCGAGCGCAATCAGCCCCAGCATTTT.

The chain is built from TRBV12-3 or TRBV12-4 and TRBJ2-5; possibly TRBD1 or TRBD2 for D (5 bases each). This CDR3 contains 14 residues. V shed 5 bases and J shed 5 bases, with 15 bases lying between them. CDR3 sequence reads: CASSPGWGGETQYF. Written as DNA, the CDR3 is TGTGCCAGCAGTCCCGGGTGGGGCGGGGAGACCCAGTACTTC.

The chain couples TRBV12-3 or TRBV12-4 to TRBJ1-2; 7 bases map to TRBD1. Trimming at V came to 8 bases and at J to 7 bases, leaving 10 bases not matched to a gene. This CDR3 is 13 amino acids long. The CDR3 nucleotides read TGTGCCAGCTCCCCCAACAGGGGTTTTGGCTACACCTTC. Amino acid sequence: CASSPNRGFGYTF.